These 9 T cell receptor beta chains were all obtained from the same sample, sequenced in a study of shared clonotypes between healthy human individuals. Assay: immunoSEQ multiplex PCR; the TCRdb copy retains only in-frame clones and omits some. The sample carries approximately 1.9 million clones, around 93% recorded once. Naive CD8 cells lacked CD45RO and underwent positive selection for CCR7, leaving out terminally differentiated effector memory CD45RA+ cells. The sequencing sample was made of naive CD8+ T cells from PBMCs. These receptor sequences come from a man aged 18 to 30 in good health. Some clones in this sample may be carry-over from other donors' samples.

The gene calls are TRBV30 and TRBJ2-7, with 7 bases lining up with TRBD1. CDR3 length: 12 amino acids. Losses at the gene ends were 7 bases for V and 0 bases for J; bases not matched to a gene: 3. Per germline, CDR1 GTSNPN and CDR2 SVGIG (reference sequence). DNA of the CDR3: TGTGCCTCCCGGGACAGCTCCTACGAGCAGTACTTC. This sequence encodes CASRDSSYEQYF.

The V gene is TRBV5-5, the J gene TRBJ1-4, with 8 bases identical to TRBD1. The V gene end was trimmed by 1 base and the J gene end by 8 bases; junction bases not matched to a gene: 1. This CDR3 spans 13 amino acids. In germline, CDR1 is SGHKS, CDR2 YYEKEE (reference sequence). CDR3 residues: CASSLWDREKLFF. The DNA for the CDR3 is TGTGCCAGCAGCTTGTGGGACAGGGAAAAACTGTTTTTT.

The CDR3 protein is CASSEAGRGAGEKLFF. The CDR3 DNA sequence: TGTGCCAGCAGTGAAGCTGGGAGGGGCGCGGGTGAAAAACTGTTTTTT. The rearrangement links TRBV6-1 to TRBJ1-4, with a weak D call TRBD1 (5 bases). This CDR3 comprises 16 residues. Germline CDR1 reads MNHNS; CDR2 reads SASEGT. V was cut by 0 bases and J by 7 bases, with 15 bases left in between.

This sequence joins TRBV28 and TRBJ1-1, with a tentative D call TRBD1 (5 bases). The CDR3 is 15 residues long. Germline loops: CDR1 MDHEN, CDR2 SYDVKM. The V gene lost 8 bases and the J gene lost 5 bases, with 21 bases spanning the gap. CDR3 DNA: TGTGCCAGCTCCGGGAGGGGCGGGAGATGGACTGAAGCTTTCTTT. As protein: CASSGRGGRWTEAFF.

CDR3 loop: CASSLTSGRGDTGELFF. CDR3 nucleotides: TGTGCCAGTTCTCTGACTAGCGGGAGAGGAGATACCGGGGAGCTGTTTTTT. The chain joins TRBV9 to TRBJ2-2; TRBD2 matches at 12 bases. The V and J ends lost 8 bases and 5 bases, in that order; junction bases with no gene match: 13. This CDR3 has 17 residues. In germline, CDR1 is SGDLS, CDR2 YYNGEE.

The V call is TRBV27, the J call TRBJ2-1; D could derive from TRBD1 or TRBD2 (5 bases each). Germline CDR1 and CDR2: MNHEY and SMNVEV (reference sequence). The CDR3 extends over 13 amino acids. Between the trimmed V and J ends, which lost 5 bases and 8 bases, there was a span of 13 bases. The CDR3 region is CASSAGASHEQFF. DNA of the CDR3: TGTGCCAGCAGTGCCGGGGCCAGCCATGAGCAGTTCTTC.

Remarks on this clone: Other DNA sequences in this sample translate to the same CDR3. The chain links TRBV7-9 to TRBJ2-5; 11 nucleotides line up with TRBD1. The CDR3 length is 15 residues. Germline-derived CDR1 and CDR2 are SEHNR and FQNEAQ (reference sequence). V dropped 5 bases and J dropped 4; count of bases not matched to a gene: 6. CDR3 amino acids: CASSPGTGGGETQYF. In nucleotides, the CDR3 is TGTGCCAGCAGCCCCGGGACAGGGGGTGGAGAGACCCAGTACTTC. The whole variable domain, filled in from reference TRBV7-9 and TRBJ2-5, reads DTGVSQNPRHKITKRGQNVTFRCDPISEHNRLYWYRQTLGQGPEFLTYFQNEAQLEKSRLLSDRFSAERPKGSFSTLEIQRTEQGDSAMYLCASSPGTGGGETQYFGPGTRLLVL.

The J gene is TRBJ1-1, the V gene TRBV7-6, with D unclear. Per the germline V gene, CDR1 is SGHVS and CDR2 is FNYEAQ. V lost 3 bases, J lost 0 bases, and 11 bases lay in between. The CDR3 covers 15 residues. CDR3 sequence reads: CASSFELGLNTEAFF. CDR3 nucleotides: TGTGCCAGCAGCTTTGAACTGGGTTTGAACACTGAAGCTTTCTTT.

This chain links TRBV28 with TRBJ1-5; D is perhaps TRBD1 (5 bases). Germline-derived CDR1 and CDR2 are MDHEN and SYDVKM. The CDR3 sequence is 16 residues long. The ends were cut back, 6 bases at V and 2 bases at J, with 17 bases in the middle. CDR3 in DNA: TGTGCCAGCAGGGAGAACCGGGGCCATGGCAATCAGCCCCAGCATTTT. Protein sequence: CASRENRGHGNQPQHF.